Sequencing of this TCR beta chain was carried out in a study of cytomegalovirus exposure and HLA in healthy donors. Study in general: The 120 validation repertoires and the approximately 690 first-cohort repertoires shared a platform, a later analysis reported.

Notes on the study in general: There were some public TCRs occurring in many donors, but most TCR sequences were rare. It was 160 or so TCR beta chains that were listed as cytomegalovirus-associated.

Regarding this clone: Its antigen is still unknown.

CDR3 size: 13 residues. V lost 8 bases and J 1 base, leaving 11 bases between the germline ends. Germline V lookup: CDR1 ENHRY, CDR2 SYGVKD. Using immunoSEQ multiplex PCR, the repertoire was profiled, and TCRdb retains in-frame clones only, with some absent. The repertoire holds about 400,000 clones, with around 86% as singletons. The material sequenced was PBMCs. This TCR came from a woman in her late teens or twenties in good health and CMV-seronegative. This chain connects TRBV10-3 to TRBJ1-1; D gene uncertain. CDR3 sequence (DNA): TGTGCCATCGGGGAGACTGGGAACACTGAAGCTTTCTTT. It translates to CAIGETGNTEAFF.